Below are 25 T cell receptor beta chains sequenced from a single sample in a study of PD-L1 blockade in urothelial cancer. TCRdb keeps only in-frame clones here, not all; method: immunoSEQ multiplex PCR. The sample lists some 35,000 clones, under 90% seen once, with roughly 18% in the top ten. Specimen: PBMCs, collected around atezolizumab (anti-PD-L1) treatment. Receptors were obtained from a man in his sixties with urothelial cancer.

The CDR3 region has the DNA TGTGCCAGAAGCCCGAGGACAGGAAAAAAGAGGACTGAAGCTTTCTTT. Amino acids: CARSPRTGKKRTEAFF. The V gene is TRBV5-3, the J gene TRBJ1-1, with 7 positions matching TRBD1. TRBV5-3 is identified as an open reading frame with a role that is uncertain. The CDR3 is 16 amino acids. Trimming took 4 bases from V and 5 from J; bases not matched to a gene: 14.

The chain has TRBV5-4 and TRBJ1-1; possibly TRBD1 for D (6 bases). The CDR3 loop spans 17 amino acids. CDR1 is SGHNT, CDR2 YYREEE, per germline (reference sequence). Trimming took 4 bases from V and 0 from J, leaving 19 bases between them. CDR3 loop: CASSLDRDTLLNTEAFF. The CDR3 DNA is TGTGCCAGCAGCCTGGACCGGGACACACTCCTGAACACTGAAGCTTTCTTT.

The chain joins TRBV5-4 to TRBJ1-6; D is perhaps TRBD1 (6 bases). This CDR3 comprises 16 residues. V lost 1 base, J lost 7 bases, and 15 bases lay in between. Germline values: CDR1 SGHNT, CDR2 YYREEE (reference sequence). CDR3 DNA: TGTGCCAGCAGCTTGAAAAGGGGGAGACTCAATTCACCCCTCCACTTT. Translation gives CASSLKRGRLNSPLHF.

The rearrangement links TRBV19 to TRBJ1-1, with 7 nucleotides matching TRBD1. CDR1 and CDR2 from the germline V gene are LNHDA and SQIVND (reference sequence). Losses at the gene ends were 3 bases for V and 3 bases for J; bases not matched to a gene: 1. The CDR3 has 13 amino acids. The CDR3: CASSMGQYTEAFF. As DNA, the CDR3 is TGTGCCAGTAGTATGGGACAGTACACTGAAGCTTTCTTT.

This clone appeared a few times. This chain links TRBV2 with TRBJ1-1; 9 nucleotides match TRBD1. CDR1 SNHLY and CDR2 FYNNEI come from the germline V gene. J lost 4 bases, V lost 1 base, and 4 bases had no gene match. CDR3 size: 15 residues. CDR3 sequence: CASSEDRGRGTEAFF. In DNA, the CDR3 is TGTGCCAGCAGTGAAGACAGGGGGCGAGGCACTGAAGCTTTCTTT.

J is TRBJ2-2 and V is TRBV30; D possibly corresponds to TRBD1 (6 bases). Germline values: CDR1 GTSNPN, CDR2 SVGIG (reference sequence). V lost 5 bases and J lost 4, with 17 bases in between. This CDR3 contains 15 residues. The CDR3 DNA follows: TGTGCCTGGCAACAGGGAGTTGGAGGCACCGGGGAGCTGTTTTTT. It yields the protein CAWQQGVGGTGELFF.

The chain combines TRBV6-1 with TRBJ1-2, with unresolved D. Trimming shortened V by 3 bases and J by 1 base, and 18 bases separated the two germline ends. This CDR3 has 17 amino acids. CDR1 and CDR2 from the germline V gene are MNHNS and SASEGT. CDR3 DNA: TGTGCCAGCAGTGACCCCTGGAATGAGGGCGATAACTATGGCTACACCTTC. Its translation is CASSDPWNEGDNYGYTF.

The V gene is TRBV7-9, the J gene TRBJ2-5; 8 bases are a match to TRBD1. There are 14 residues in the CDR3. The germline V gene encodes CDR1 SEHNR and CDR2 FQNEAQ (reference sequence). V lost 5 bases to trimming and J lost 4 bases; unmatched junction nucleotides: 6. The chain's CDR3 is CASSPKDRAETQYF. In nucleotides, the CDR3 is TGTGCCAGCAGCCCCAAGGACAGGGCAGAGACCCAGTACTTC. The full variable domain, its missing parts supplied by reference TRBV7-9 and TRBJ2-5, is DTGVSQNPRHKITKRGQNVTFRCDPISEHNRLYWYRQTLGQGPEFLTYFQNEAQLEKSRLLSDRFSAERPKGSFSTLEIQRTEQGDSAMYLCASSPKDRAETQYFGPGTRLLVL.

V usage is TRBV5-5 and J usage is TRBJ2-7, with 8 bases aligning to TRBD2. Germline trimming cut 0 bases from V and 3 bases from J; bases unmatched to any gene: 8. Looked up from germline, CDR1 is SGHKS and CDR2 is YYEKEE (reference sequence). The CDR3 runs 16 residues. CDR3 coding DNA: TGTGCCAGCAGCTTGGTTACCGGGGGGGAGGTCTACGAGCAGTACTTC. Translation gives CASSLVTGGEVYEQYF. Full variable domain (remainder filled in from reference TRBV5-5 and TRBJ2-7): DAGVTQSPTHLIKTRGQQVTLRCSPISGHKSVSWYQQVLGQGPQFIFQYYEKEERGRGNFPDRFSARQFPNYSSELNVNALLLGDSALYLCASSLVTGGEVYEQYFGPGTRLTVT.

This sequence joins TRBV7-9 and TRBJ2-3; D call uncertain. V gave up 2 bases and J gave up 3 bases, with 9 bases separating them. Germline values: CDR1 SEHNR, CDR2 FQNEAQ (reference sequence). CDR3 length equals 14 residues. The DNA for the CDR3 is TGTGCCAGCAGCTTACGAGTTTGGACAGATACGCAGTATTTT. It translates to CASSLRVWTDTQYF. Combining the CDR3 with reference TRBV7-9 and TRBJ2-3 gives the whole variable domain DTGVSQNPRHKITKRGQNVTFRCDPISEHNRLYWYRQTLGQGPEFLTYFQNEAQLEKSRLLSDRFSAERPKGSFSTLEIQRTEQGDSAMYLCASSLRVWTDTQYFGPGTRLTVL.

This chain uses TRBV28 with TRBJ1-4; no clear D gene. With 6 bases removed from V and 4 bases from J, the gap between germline ends came to 6 bases. This CDR3 contains 12 residues. Germline V gives CDR1 MDHEN, CDR2 SYDVKM. CDR3 residues: CASRLFNEKLFF. CDR3 bases: TGTGCCAGCAGACTTTTTAATGAAAAACTGTTTTTT.

V usage is TRBV6-6 and J usage is TRBJ1-3, with D possibly TRBD1 on 6 matching bases. This CDR3 is built from 16 residues. Germline CDR1 and CDR2: MNHNY and SVGAGI (reference sequence). The V end was cut by 2 bases, the J end by 0 bases, with 11 bases between. This CDR3 is CASSYDMGASGNTIYF. The CDR3 nucleotides are TGTGCCAGCAGTTACGATATGGGGGCCTCTGGAAACACCATATATTTT.

The V gene is TRBV19, the J gene TRBJ1-4; 9 bases are a match to TRBD1. After removal of 3 bases from V and 7 bases from J, the junction contained 3 bases not matched to a gene. The CDR3 is made up of 14 amino acids. CDR1 is LNHDA and CDR2 is SQIVND in the germline V gene (reference sequence). CDR3 sequence reads: CASSMGQGGEKLFF. In DNA, the CDR3 is TGTGCCAGTAGTATGGGACAGGGCGGTGAAAAACTGTTTTTT.

The chain combines TRBV1 with TRBJ2-7; TRBD2, the table's D call, lacks a check against the DNA. TRBV1 is given as a pseudogene. The CDR3 covers 14 residues. CDR3 in DNA: TGCACCAGCAGCCAAGCGGGGAGCTCCTACGAGCAGTACTTC. It is translated as CTSSQAGSSYEQYF.

V is TRBV6-5 and J is TRBJ1-1, with D unclear. The CDR3 covers 13 residues. Trimming took 4 bases from V and 3 from J, leaving 9 bases between them. Germline loops: CDR1 MNHEY, CDR2 SVGAGI. The CDR3: CASSLSGDTEAFF. CDR3 DNA: TGTGCCAGCAGTTTGTCCGGGGACACTGAAGCTTTCTTT.

The chain's CDR3 is CASSPANLVSNTGELFF. The CDR3 coding sequence is TGCGCCAGCAGCCCCGCAAATCTAGTATCGAACACCGGGGAGCTGTTTTTT. This chain uses TRBV4-1 with TRBJ2-2; D is uncertain. V lost 4 bases and J lost 0, with 15 bases in between. From germline, CDR1 is MGHRA and CDR2 YSYEKL. This CDR3 has 17 residues.

V usage is TRBV7-8 and J usage is TRBJ2-1, with 7 bases identical to TRBD2. The germline gives CDR1 SGHVS, CDR2 FQNEAQ. V lost 1 base to trimming and J lost 7 bases; unmatched junction nucleotides: 7. This CDR3 contains 15 residues. The DNA for the CDR3 is TGTGCCAGCAGCTTAGGACCCACTAGCGTAAATGAGCAGTTCTTC. Translated, it gives CASSLGPTSVNEQFF.

This CDR3 reads CASSQTSGGAGETQYF. For the CDR3, the DNA is TGTGCCAGCAGTCAAACTAGCGGGGGGGCCGGAGAGACCCAGTACTTC. This chain joins TRBV28 and TRBJ2-5; 13 positions match TRBD2. V was pared by 5 bases and J by 4 bases, with 7 bases of the junction left unmatched. This CDR3 has 16 amino acids. Germline lookup yields CDR1 MDHEN and CDR2 SYDVKM.

The rearrangement uses TRBV5-1 and TRBJ2-1; the match to TRBD1 covers 10 bases. The CDR3 runs to 15 residues. From germline, CDR1 is SGHRS and CDR2 YFSETQ. Germline trimming cut 3 bases from V and 5 bases from J; bases unmatched to any gene: 5. CDR3 sequence reads: CASSSVGTGDNEQFF. For the CDR3, the DNA is TGCGCCAGCAGCTCGGTCGGGACAGGGGACAATGAGCAGTTCTTC.

V gene TRBV15 combines with J gene TRBJ1-1, with a weak D call TRBD1 (6 bases). Trimming shortened V by 0 bases and J by 7 bases, and 15 bases separated the two germline ends. Germline V gene lookup returns CDR1 LNHNV and CDR2 YYDKDF (reference sequence). The CDR3 contains 15 residues. The CDR3 loop reads CATSREAGGPSEAFF. CDR3 DNA: TGTGCCACCAGCAGAGAAGCGGGGGGCCCTAGTGAAGCTTTCTTT. The full variable domain, rest sourced from reference TRBV15 and TRBJ1-1, is DAMVIQNPRYQVTQFGKPVTLSCSQTLNHNVMYWYQQKSSQAPKLLFHYYDKDFNNEADTPDNFQSRRPNTSFCFLDIRSPGLGDTAMYLCATSREAGGPSEAFFGQGTRLTVV.

The J gene is TRBJ2-5, the V gene TRBV15; no reliable D call. The V and J ends lost 0 bases and 1 base respectively, with 3 bases between them. Germline lookup yields CDR1 LNHNV and CDR2 YYDKDF (reference sequence). The CDR3 sequence is 13 residues long. This CDR3 is CATSRDLQETQYF. CDR3 sequence (DNA): TGTGCCACCAGCAGAGATCTCCAAGAGACCCAGTACTTC. The full variable domain, completed using reference TRBV15 and TRBJ2-5, is DAMVIQNPRYQVTQFGKPVTLSCSQTLNHNVMYWYQQKSSQAPKLLFHYYDKDFNNEADTPDNFQSRRPNTSFCFLDIRSPGLGDTAMYLCATSRDLQETQYFGPGTRLLVL.

The sample holds one count of this clone. The chain is built from TRBV5-4 and TRBJ1-1, with D perhaps matching TRBD1 (6 bases). Trimming stripped 4 bases from V and 4 bases from J, with 14 bases between. The CDR3 runs 14 residues. Germline V gene lookup returns CDR1 SGHNT and CDR2 YYREEE (reference sequence). CDR3 coding DNA: TGTGCCAGCAGCCCGGGACAACGGTCCACTGAAGCTTTCTTT. Translation: CASSPGQRSTEAFF.

The rearrangement links TRBV7-9 to TRBJ1-4; tentatively, D is TRBD1 (5 bases). The germline V gene has CDR1 SEHNR and CDR2 FQNEAQ (reference sequence). The CDR3 covers 16 residues. Trimming shortened V by 0 bases and J by 2 bases, and 10 bases separated the two germline ends. In DNA, the CDR3 is TGTGCCAGCAGCTTAGCGGGGGGACCGACTAATGAAAAACTGTTTTTT. Protein sequence: CASSLAGGPTNEKLFF.

This clone was seen a few times. The CDR3 is CASSSRDSHEKLFF. CDR3 nucleotide sequence: TGTGCCAGCAGCTCAAGGGACAGCCATGAAAAACTGTTTTTT. V is TRBV7-9 and J is TRBJ1-4; 7 bases fit TRBD1. The CDR3 sequence is 14 residues long. Germline CDR1 reads SEHNR; CDR2 reads FQNEAQ (reference sequence). Trimming removed 4 bases from V and 6 bases from J; junction bases left unmatched: 5.

The chain joins TRBV7-2 to TRBJ1-4; D is ambiguous. This CDR3 spans 14 amino acids. Trimming cost V 1 base and J 3 bases, with 6 bases left between them. Germline V lookup: CDR1 SGHTA, CDR2 FQGNSA. In DNA form, the CDR3 reads TGTGCCAGCAGCTTAGTCGGGGCTAATGAAAAACTGTTTTTT. This translates into CASSLVGANEKLFF. Full variable domain (missing parts from reference TRBV7-2 and TRBJ1-4): GAGVSQSPSNKVTEKGKDVELRCDPISGHTALYWYRQSLGQGLEFLIYFQGNSAPDKSGLPSDRFSAERTGGSVSTLTIQRTQQEDSAVYLCASSLVGANEKLFFGSGTQLSVL.